This TCR beta chain was sequenced for a study of blood T cell repertoires in COVID-19. From germline, CDR1 is DFQATT and CDR2 SNEGSKA (reference sequence). The CDR3 extends over 11 amino acids. This clone was found once. Data came from immunoSEQ multiplex PCR; TCRdb stores just in-frame clones and leaves some out. Seen here are a few hundred thousand clones, around 84% observed once, and the top ten hold roughly 5%. V gene TRBV20-1 combines with J gene TRBJ2-3, with a tentative D call TRBD2 (5 bases). The sample was peripheral blood. The sequence derives from a woman aged 55-70 years who had recovered from COVID-19. This CDR3 is CSGEDSDTQYF. The CDR3 DNA sequence: TGCAGCGGAGAGGACTCAGATACGCAGTATTTT.